These 22 T cell receptor beta chains originate from one sample sequenced in a study of STAT5B mutations in CD4+ large granular lymphocyte leukemia. Sequenced by immunoSEQ multiplex PCR; TCRdb stores in-frame clones only, minus some. The table has some 40,000 clones, around 85% seen once. Sequencing was done on a sample of CD4+ T cells from blood buffy coats. These receptors were collected from a human donor in good health.

This sequence joins TRBV2 and TRBJ2-2, with a weak D call TRBD2 (6 bases). There are 11 residues in the CDR3. CDR1 is SNHLY, CDR2 FYNNEI, per germline. V lost 6 bases and J 7 bases, leaving 6 bases between the germline ends. CDR3 in amino acids: CASRTSGELFF. DNA for the CDR3: TGTGCCAGCAGGACTAGCGGGGAGCTGTTTTTT.

V usage is TRBV6-6 and J usage is TRBJ1-1; D is ambiguous. The CDR3 contains 14 residues. Per germline, CDR1 MNHNY and CDR2 SVGAGI (reference sequence). Trimming left V 6 bases short and J 6 bases short, with 17 bases between. CDR3: CASSLTGLVAEAFF. For the CDR3, the DNA is TGTGCCAGCAGCCTAACCGGCCTTGTGGCTGAAGCTTTCTTT.

The V gene is TRBV7-3, the J gene TRBJ1-2, with D possibly matching TRBD1 (6 bases). The germline gives CDR1 SGHTA, CDR2 FQGTGA. Trimming left V 1 base short and J 7 bases short, with 13 bases between. CDR3 length equals 14 residues. CDR3 in DNA: TGTGCCAGCAGCTTAAACAGGGACGGCCTTGGCTACACCTTC. Translated, it gives CASSLNRDGLGYTF.

V is TRBV7-9 and J is TRBJ1-2; D gene unclear. V was shortened by 3 bases and J by 2 bases, with 7 bases between the two germline ends. This CDR3 spans 13 amino acids. In germline, CDR1 is SEHNR, CDR2 FQNEAQ (reference sequence). The CDR3 sequence: CASSFGRNYGYTF. The CDR3 DNA follows: TGTGCCAGCAGCTTTGGCAGGAACTATGGCTACACCTTC.

In this sample, this clone turned up once. The V call is TRBV29-1, the J call TRBJ2-1, with D possibly being TRBD1 or TRBD2 (5 bases each). Germline V gene lookup returns CDR1 SQVTM and CDR2 ANQGSEA. CDR3 length: 14 amino acids. Trimming pared 5 bases from V and 6 bases from J, leaving 17 bases between. CDR3 amino acids: CSVPSRGLVNEQFF. The CDR3 bases are TGCAGCGTTCCCAGTCGGGGCCTAGTCAATGAGCAGTTCTTC.

The DNA of the CDR3 is TGTGCCAGTCTGGGGGGCGGGAGTGCTAATGAGCAGTTCTTC. Its translation is CASLGGGSANEQFF. This chain connects TRBV28 to TRBJ2-1, with D maybe TRBD2 (7 bases). Germline V gives CDR1 MDHEN, CDR2 SYDVKM. CDR3 length equals 14 residues. The germline V and J ends were trimmed by 9 bases and 7 bases, with 19 bases remaining between them. The full variable domain, in which reference TRBV28 and TRBJ2-1 provide the parts outside the CDR3, is DVKVTQSSRYLVKRTGEKVFLECVQDMDHENMFWYRQDPGLGLRLIYFSYDVKMKEKGDIPEGYSVSREKKERFSLILESASTNQTSMYLCASLGGGSANEQFFGPGTRLTVL.

V gene TRBV25-1 combines with J gene TRBJ2-5; TRBD2 matches 14 bases. The V and J ends lost 6 bases and 4 bases, in that order; junction bases with no gene match: 10. The CDR3 runs 17 residues. Germline V CDR1 and CDR2: MGHDK, SYGVNS. This CDR3 is CASSNYGTSGRRETQYF. CDR3 in DNA: TGTGCCAGCAGCAATTATGGGACTAGCGGGAGACGAGAGACCCAGTACTTC.

In this sample, this clone turned up once. V usage is TRBV6-5 and J usage is TRBJ2-7; D may match TRBD1 or TRBD2 (5 bases each). This CDR3 region has 15 residues. Germline CDR1 reads MNHEY; CDR2 reads SVGAGI. V lost 6 bases and J lost 0, with 15 bases in between. CDR3 DNA sequence: TGTGCCAGCAGCCAACCAGGGAGCAGCTCCTACGAGCAGTACTTC. It encodes CASSQPGSSSYEQYF.

The chain is built from TRBV15 and TRBJ1-6; TRBD1 aligns across 10 bases. Germline V gene lookup returns CDR1 LNHNV and CDR2 YYDKDF (reference sequence). This CDR3 region has 15 residues. The V gene end was trimmed by 0 bases and the J gene end by 9 bases; junction bases not matched to a gene: 2. The DNA for the CDR3 is TGTGCCACCAGCAGAGAGCGGACAGGGGGTTCACCCCTCCACTTT. Its protein is CATSRERTGGSPLHF.

The chain has TRBV13 and TRBJ2-1; 8 bases align to TRBD1. The CDR3 runs 18 residues. Germline CDR1 PRHDT, CDR2 FYEKMQ (reference sequence). The V gene end was trimmed by 1 base and the J gene end by 1 base; junction bases not matched to a gene: 9. The CDR3 here is CASSLAKDRVKSYNEQFF. The CDR3, as DNA: TGTGCCAGCAGCTTAGCCAAGGACAGGGTAAAGTCCTACAATGAGCAGTTCTTC.

This clone was detected only once. This sequence joins TRBV5-4 and TRBJ2-3; D gene uncertain. The CDR3 sequence is 13 residues long. Germline V lookup: CDR1 SGHNT, CDR2 YYREEE (reference sequence). Deletions cut 1 base from V and 2 bases from J, with 5 bases between. CDR3 coding DNA: TGTGCCAGCAGCTTGCAACTCACAGATACGCAGTATTTT. Amino acids: CASSLQLTDTQYF.

The chain has TRBV15 and TRBJ1-5; D may be TRBD1 (5 bases). The germline gives CDR1 LNHNV, CDR2 YYDKDF (reference sequence). V lost 1 base and J lost 2, with 9 bases in between. The CDR3 spans 15 residues. As DNA, the CDR3 is TGTGCCACCAGCAGAGGCAGGGATCGCAATCAGCCCCAGCATTTT. It translates to CATSRGRDRNQPQHF.

This chain uses TRBV4-1 with TRBJ2-2, with D perhaps TRBD2 (6 bases). Germline CDR1 and CDR2: MGHRA and YSYEKL. Trimming stripped 1 base from V and 4 bases from J, with 16 bases between. The CDR3 totals 17 residues. The CDR3 bases are TGCGCCAGCAGCCAAGTTGATTTGGGACTCATCACCGGGGAGCTGTTTTTT. Its translation is CASSQVDLGLITGELFF.

This chain joins TRBV5-1 and TRBJ2-1; unclear D gene. Germline V gives CDR1 SGHRS, CDR2 YFSETQ. CDR3 length: 16 amino acids. V shed 2 bases and J shed 3 bases, with 15 bases lying between them. The CDR3 DNA reads as TGCGCCAGCAGCTTATTAGCCGGAGTGGGCTACAATGAGCAGTTCTTC. This encodes CASSLLAGVGYNEQFF.

This sequence joins TRBV30 and TRBJ1-2; 9 bases align to TRBD1. The CDR3 spans 14 residues. The germline gives CDR1 GTSNPN, CDR2 SVGIG (reference sequence). The V gene end was trimmed by 4 bases and the J gene end by 6 bases; junction bases not matched to a gene: 9. CDR3 residues: CAWNPTGGANGYTF. Written as DNA, the CDR3 is TGTGCCTGGAATCCCACAGGGGGCGCAAATGGCTACACCTTC.

The V call is TRBV2, the J call TRBJ1-2; TRBD1 might be the D (6 bases). CDR1 is SNHLY and CDR2 is FYNNEI in the germline V gene. This CDR3 contains 15 residues. V was shortened by 0 bases and J by 2 bases, with 10 bases between the two germline ends. CDR3 region: CASSEALGGNYGYTF. The CDR3 coding sequence is TGTGCCAGCAGTGAAGCGCTAGGGGGGAACTATGGCTACACCTTC.

This chain joins TRBV28 and TRBJ1-4; perhaps TRBD1 as D (6 bases). V lost 8 bases and J 2 bases, leaving 9 bases between the germline ends. This CDR3 contains 13 residues. Germline V gene lookup returns CDR1 MDHEN and CDR2 SYDVKM. CDR3 DNA sequence: TGTGCCAGCTCAGGACAGACTAATGAAAAACTGTTTTTT. Translated: CASSGQTNEKLFF.

The chain links TRBV14 to TRBJ2-5; D is ambiguous. V was shortened by 6 bases and J by 5 bases, with 7 bases between the two germline ends. The CDR3 extends over 11 amino acids. In germline, CDR1 is SGHDN, CDR2 FVKESK. The CDR3 protein is CASSSGETQYF. As DNA, the CDR3 is TGTGCCAGCAGTTCCGGTGAGACCCAGTACTTC.

This clone is a singleton in its sample. CDR3 nucleotide sequence: TGTGCCAGCAGGCGGGGGACAGGGGGCCACACCGGGGAGCTGTTTTTT. Protein: CASRRGTGGHTGELFF. The chain recombines TRBV27 with TRBJ2-2, with 12 bases matching TRBD1. The V and J ends lost 6 bases and 3 bases, in that order; junction bases with no gene match: 5. The germline gives CDR1 MNHEY, CDR2 SMNVEV (reference sequence). The CDR3 runs 16 residues.

The rearrangement links TRBV11-1 to TRBJ2-2; D tentatively fits TRBD1 or TRBD2 (5 bases each). There are 14 residues in the CDR3. Trimming removed 3 bases at V and 5 bases at J, with 10 bases between. Germline V gives CDR1 SGHAT, CDR2 FQDESV (reference sequence). The CDR3 region is CASSFGGLTGELFF. CDR3 nucleotides: TGTGCCAGCAGCTTTGGGGGTTTGACCGGGGAGCTGTTTTTT. Complete variable domain (other parts from reference TRBV11-1 and TRBJ2-2): EAEVAQSPRYKITEKSQAVAFWCDPISGHATLYWYRQILGQGPELLVQFQDESVVDDSQLPKDRFSAERLKGVDSTLKIQPAELGDSAMYLCASSFGGLTGELFFGEGSRLTVL.

The sample holds a few counts of this clone. The gene calls are TRBV5-1 and TRBJ2-5; D unclear. CDR1 SGHRS and CDR2 YFSETQ come from the germline V gene. Trimming stripped 2 bases from V and 5 bases from J, with 13 bases between. The CDR3 consists of 14 residues. The CDR3 loop reads CASSLTASGETQYF. The CDR3 DNA reads as TGCGCCAGCAGCTTAACGGCGAGTGGGGAGACCCAGTACTTC.

The chain combines TRBV2 with TRBJ1-4; D is ambiguous. V shed 1 base and J shed 1 base, with 7 bases lying between them. From germline, CDR1 is SNHLY and CDR2 FYNNEI. The CDR3 sequence is 15 residues long. The CDR3 sequence: CASSEEAKTNEKLFF. The CDR3 DNA reads TGTGCCAGCAGTGAAGAGGCGAAAACTAATGAAAAACTGTTTTTT.